This record covers a single T cell receptor beta chain. TCRdb passed the RT-PCR reads through MiXCR, listing each CDR3 protein once. The table lists about 700,000 distinct CDR3 sequences, around 14% of them singletons. The germline gives CDR1 SGHAT, CDR2 FQNNGV. The CDR3 contains 15 residues. V lost 5 bases to trimming and J lost 8 bases, with 18 bases between them. The sequencing sample was made of memory CD4+ T cells from blood. The sequence came from a female donor in good health, serving as a healthy control. This chain connects TRBV11-2 to TRBJ1-4; a weak D match, TRBD1 (6 bases). This CDR3 reads CASSPRWQGNEKLFF. CDR3 nucleotide sequence: TGTGCCAGCAGCCCGCGTTGGCAGGGGAACGAAAAACTGTTTTTT.